Below, 25 T cell receptor beta chains from the same sample are listed, as sequenced in a study of CD8 T cells in Susac syndrome. The authors reverse transcribed roughly 0.5 to 1 ug RNA with random hexamers. TCRdb called the immunoSEQ multiplex PCR reads again in MiXCR, with one record for every CDR3 protein. The data show roughly 200,000 distinct CDR3 sequences, about 91% seen once. Material for sequencing was CD4+ T cells from PBMCs. The receptors shown here come from a human donor with Susac syndrome.

The gene calls are TRBV20-1 and TRBJ1-2, with a weak D call TRBD1 (6 bases). Germline V gene data show CDR1 as DFQATT and CDR2 as SNEGSKA (reference sequence). V was pared by 5 bases and J by 0 bases, with 10 bases between. This CDR3 region has 13 residues. The CDR3: CSAADRTNYGYTF. CDR3 DNA: TGCAGTGCTGCGGACAGAACTAACTATGGCTACACCTTC.

The gene calls are TRBV10-3 and TRBJ1-3; TRBD1 is a possible D gene (6 bases). The germline CDR1 and CDR2 sequences are ENHRY and SYGVKD. The CDR3 is 14 residues long. The V end was cut by 5 bases, the J end by 2 bases, with 10 bases between. CDR3 bases: TGTGCCATCAGTACGGAGGGGGCTGGAAACACCATATATTTT. Translating gives CAISTEGAGNTIYF.

The chain has TRBV11-2 and TRBJ2-1; the D gene is possibly TRBD1 (5 bases). CDR3 size: 12 residues. Germline assignment: CDR1 SGHAT and CDR2 FQNNGV. Trimming cost V 3 bases and J 10 bases, with 10 bases left between them. DNA of the CDR3: TGTGCCAGCAGCTTTCTGGGGCTCGAGCAGTTCTTC. This gives the protein CASSFLGLEQFF. The full variable domain, completed using reference TRBV11-2 and TRBJ2-1, is EAGVAQSPRYKIIEKRQSVAFWCNPISGHATLYWYQQILGQGPKLLIQFQNNGVVDDSQLPKDRFSAERLKGVDSTLKIQPAKLEDSAVYLCASSFLGLEQFFGPGTRLTVL.

This clonotype was counted once. J is TRBJ2-5 and V is TRBV2; D gene unclear. In germline, CDR1 is SNHLY, CDR2 FYNNEI. This CDR3 contains 11 residues. V was trimmed by 5 bases and J by 9 bases, leaving 10 bases between them. The CDR3 sequence is CASSPLEAQYF. The CDR3 coding sequence is TGTGCCAGCAGTCCCCTTGAAGCCCAGTACTTC.

The V call is TRBV7-3, the J call TRBJ2-7; D is possibly TRBD1 (5 bases). In germline, CDR1 is SGHTA, CDR2 FQGTGA. V lost 2 bases, J lost 4 bases, and 12 bases lay in between. The CDR3 consists of 14 residues. In DNA form, the CDR3 reads TGTGCCAGCAGCTTAGGGGATAAGGGGTACGAGCAGTACTTC. Protein product: CASSLGDKGYEQYF.

The V gene is TRBV3-1, the J gene TRBJ1-2; TRBD1 might be the D (6 bases). This CDR3 has 14 residues. Germline loops: CDR1 LGHDT, CDR2 YNNKEL (reference sequence). Trimming cost V 3 bases and J 7 bases, with 15 bases left between them. CDR3 region: CASSQYEQGSGYTF. For the CDR3, the DNA is TGTGCCAGCAGCCAGTACGAACAGGGCTCTGGCTACACCTTC.

The chain couples TRBV3-1 to TRBJ2-2; D is ambiguous. Trimming removed 0 bases at V and 8 bases at J, with 7 bases between. The germline gives CDR1 LGHDT, CDR2 YNNKEL (reference sequence). The CDR3 extends over 13 amino acids. The CDR3 DNA follows: TGTGCCAGCAGCCAAGATGTGAAGGGGGAGCTGTTTTTT. As protein: CASSQDVKGELFF.

The CDR3 region is CASRLPMLAKNIQYF. The CDR3 DNA reads as TGTGCCAGCAGACTCCCCATGCTAGCCAAAAACATTCAGTACTTC. V and J are TRBV2 and TRBJ2-4; D unclear. Between the trimmed V and J ends, which lost 6 bases and 0 bases, there was a span of 12 bases. CDR1 and CDR2 (germline): SNHLY, FYNNEI. The CDR3 length is 15 residues.

The rearrangement links TRBV19 to TRBJ2-5; D possibly corresponds to TRBD1 (7 bases). With 0 bases removed from V and 6 bases from J, the gap between germline ends came to 11 bases. The CDR3 length is 14 residues. Per the germline V gene, CDR1 is LNHDA and CDR2 is SQIVND (reference sequence). CDR3 in DNA: TGTGCCAGTAGTATAGAACAGGGGAGGAAGACCCAGTACTTC. This encodes CASSIEQGRKTQYF.

Here the CDR3 reads CSALGGVYEQYF. CDR3 nucleotides: TGCAGTGCTCTCGGAGGGGTCTACGAGCAGTACTTC. V is TRBV20-1 and J is TRBJ2-7; TRBD2 is a possible D gene (6 bases). Per germline, CDR1 DFQATT and CDR2 SNEGSKA (reference sequence). The V end lost 5 bases, the J end lost 3 bases, and 11 bases lay between the germline ends. The CDR3 loop spans 12 amino acids.

A word on this clonotype: The junction and the germline gene differ at one end; a read error may be behind it. This chain joins TRBV20-1 and TRBJ2-5; 9 bases agree with TRBD2. The CDR3 runs 14 residues. Germline CDR1 DFQATT, CDR2 SNEGSKA (reference sequence). The CDR3 nucleotides are TGCAGTGCTAACCTAGCGGGGACCCAAGGGACCCAGTACTTC. This translates into CSANLAGTQGTQYF.

This clonotype was counted a few times. The chain couples TRBV7-2 to TRBJ2-1, with 11 bases that match TRBD2. CDR3 size: 15 residues. V was pared by 0 bases and J by 5 bases, with 0 bases of the junction left unmatched. Germline loops: CDR1 SGHTA, CDR2 FQGNSA. Written as DNA, the CDR3 is TGTGCCAGCAGCTTAGCTAGCGGGAGGGACAATGAGCAGTTCTTC. Protein product: CASSLASGRDNEQFF.

This chain links TRBV2 with TRBJ2-5, with 8 bases fitting TRBD1. Trimming took 3 bases from V and 5 from J; bases not matched to a gene: 5. This CDR3 region has 14 residues. Germline V gives CDR1 SNHLY, CDR2 FYNNEI. The CDR3 DNA reads TGTGCCAGCAGTGACAGGGGGCCTCGGGAGACCCAGTACTTC. Translation gives CASSDRGPRETQYF.

CDR3 sequence: CSAATTVRDTIYF. The CDR3 nucleotides read TGCAGTGCCGCGACTACAGTTAGGGACACCATATATTTT. The chain couples TRBV20-1 to TRBJ1-3; D remains unclear. Germline V CDR1 and CDR2: DFQATT, SNEGSKA (reference sequence). With 6 bases removed from V and 8 bases from J, the gap between germline ends came to 17 bases. This CDR3 contains 13 residues.

This clonotype appeared a single time. The chain combines TRBV28 with TRBJ1-2; weak D call: TRBD1 (5 bases). Trimming cost V 8 bases and J 4 bases, with 17 bases left between them. Looked up from germline, CDR1 is MDHEN and CDR2 is SYDVKM. The CDR3 totals 14 residues. The CDR3 loop is CASSLGGSGYGYTF. The CDR3 bases are TGTGCCAGCTCGCTGGGGGGTTCGGGCTATGGCTACACCTTC.

V gene TRBV9 combines with J gene TRBJ2-2, with 11 bases aligning to TRBD2. The J segment lost 4 bases and the V segment lost 5 bases, leaving 4 bases of the junction unmatched. Germline CDR1 SGDLS, CDR2 YYNGEE. This CDR3 region has 15 residues. CDR3 bases: TGTGCCAGCAGAGGGACTAGCGGAGGCACCGGGGAGCTGTTTTTT. Translated: CASRGTSGGTGELFF. Full variable domain (remainder filled in from reference TRBV9 and TRBJ2-2): DSGVTQTPKHLITATGQRVTLRCSPRSGDLSVYWYQQSLDQGLQFLIQYYNGEERAKGNILERFSAQQFPDLHSELNLSSLELGDSALYFCASRGTSGGTGELFFGEGSRLTVL.

This chain uses TRBV25-1 with TRBJ2-5, with D possibly being TRBD1 (5 bases). The CDR3 has 12 amino acids. Trimming removed 11 bases at V and 2 bases at J, with 12 bases between. Germline CDR1 and CDR2: MGHDK and SYGVNS. The CDR3 DNA is TGTGCCCAAGAGCAGGGACAAGAGACCCAGTACTTC. Translation gives CAQEQGQETQYF.

As DNA, the CDR3 is TGTGCCAGCAGCTTGGTGGCTAGCGGGGGAGAGACCCAGTACTTC. This sequence encodes CASSLVASGGETQYF. This sequence joins TRBV5-4 and TRBJ2-5, with 10 nucleotides matching TRBD2. CDR3 length: 15 residues. The germline CDR1 and CDR2 sequences are SGHNT and YYREEE (reference sequence). V shed 0 bases and J 4 bases; nucleotides not matched to a gene: 3.

V is TRBV20-1 and J is TRBJ2-5; 8 bases match TRBD2. This CDR3 has 16 amino acids. The V gene end was trimmed by 0 bases and the J gene end by 3 bases; junction bases not matched to a gene: 9. CDR1 is DFQATT, CDR2 SNEGSKA, per germline (reference sequence). The CDR3: CSARERVAGYEETQYF. As DNA, the CDR3 is TGCAGTGCTAGAGAGAGGGTAGCGGGATACGAAGAGACCCAGTACTTC.

The chain has TRBV20-1 and TRBJ2-7, with D hard to call. CDR3 length equals 13 residues. V lost 8 bases, J lost 0 bases, and 14 bases lay in between. Looked up from germline, CDR1 is DFQATT and CDR2 is SNEGSKA (reference sequence). CDR3 loop: CSSSRRFSYEQYF. CDR3 in DNA: TGCAGTTCTTCTCGACGGTTCTCCTACGAGCAGTACTTC.

To note about this clonotype: One junction end does not reproduce the germline sequence, and a read error may be involved. This chain joins TRBV5-1 and TRBJ2-2; 9 bases align to TRBD1. Per the germline V gene, CDR1 is SGHRS and CDR2 is YFSETQ. This CDR3 is built from 16 residues. CDR3 nucleotides: TGCGCCAGCAGATACTCCGGGACAGGGAACGCCGGGGAGCTGTTTTTT. It yields the protein CASRYSGTGNAGELFF. The entire variable domain, with the rest obtained from reference TRBV5-1 and TRBJ2-2, is as follows: KAGVTQTPRYLIKTRGQQVTLSCSPISGHRSVSWYQQTPGQGLQFLFEYFSETQRNKGNFPGRFSGRQFSNSRSEMNVSTLELGDSALYLCASRYSGTGNAGELFFGEGSRLTVL.

J is TRBJ1-1 and V is TRBV6-5; 7 bases are a match to TRBD1. This CDR3 comprises 15 residues. CDR1 is MNHEY and CDR2 is SVGAGI in the germline V gene. The V gene end was trimmed by 4 bases and the J gene end by 12 bases; junction bases not matched to a gene: 17. CDR3 region: CASSSPVTGRLESFF. The CDR3 nucleotides are TGTGCCAGCAGTTCCCCCGTGACAGGGCGTCTGGAGTCTTTCTTT.

The chain joins TRBV6-5 to TRBJ2-5; D call uncertain. The CDR3 length is 13 residues. Per germline, CDR1 MNHEY and CDR2 SVGAGI. Trimming stripped 4 bases from V and 2 bases from J, with 8 bases between. CDR3 DNA sequence: TGTGCCAGCAGTTGGCAATATCAAGAGACCCAGTACTTC. It translates to CASSWQYQETQYF.

The chain carries TRBV6-2 or TRBV6-3 and TRBJ2-5; possibly TRBD1 or TRBD2 for D (5 bases each). Trimming cost V 2 bases and J 2 bases, with 12 bases left between them. The CDR3 is 15 amino acids. CDR1 is MNHEY, CDR2 SVGEGT, per germline. The DNA of the CDR3 is TGTGCCAGCAGTTACGCTCTGGGGGTTCAAGAGACCCAGTACTTC. It specifies CASSYALGVQETQYF.

V usage is TRBV5-1 and J usage is TRBJ2-5; 10 bases line up with TRBD1. The CDR3 spans 15 residues. The V gene end was trimmed by 7 bases and the J gene end by 0 bases; junction bases not matched to a gene: 6. Germline V gene sequence: CDR1 SGHRS, CDR2 YFSETQ. CDR3: CASGPGQGYQETQYF. CDR3 coding DNA: TGCGCCAGCGGACCGGGACAGGGGTACCAAGAGACCCAGTACTTC. Together with reference TRBV5-1 and TRBJ2-5, the CDR3 gives the full variable domain: KAGVTQTPRYLIKTRGQQVTLSCSPISGHRSVSWYQQTPGQGLQFLFEYFSETQRNKGNFPGRFSGRQFSNSRSEMNVSTLELGDSALYLCASGPGQGYQETQYFGPGTRLLVL.